This T cell receptor beta chain came from a study of blood T cell repertoires in COVID-19. The CDR3 is 14 residues long. The V gene end was trimmed by 3 bases and the J gene end by 6 bases; junction bases not matched to a gene: 6. Germline V gives CDR1 KGHSH, CDR2 LQKENI. TCRdb's table, derived via immunoSEQ multiplex PCR, lists solely in-frame clones and lacks some. The repertoire has approximately 200,000 clones, around 88% of them found once; the top ten carry over 7.5%. The source is a woman aged 25 to 39 who had recovered from COVID-19. The rearrangement joins TRBV18 to TRBJ1-2; 8 bases fit TRBD1. The sequenced material came from PBMCs or T cells enriched from blood (not recorded which). The CDR3 DNA follows: TGTGCCAGCTCACCGGGACAGGTTAGCGATGGCTACACCTTC. Protein sequence: CASSPGQVSDGYTF.